This TCR beta chain is from a study of T cells in Graves' hyperthyroidism and ophthalmopathy. It was RNA transcripts that yielded the amplified TCR beta CDR3 regions. A first-round RT-PCR of the TCR CDR3 used the HTBI primer set. TCRdb itself ran the multiplex PCR reads through MiXCR, one entry per CDR3 protein. Here the sample spans about 690,000 distinct CDR3 sequences, 15% to 20% being singletons. The V end lost 11 bases, the J end lost 1 base, and 18 bases lay between the germline ends. Germline V gives CDR1 ENHRY, CDR2 SYGVKD. This CDR3 is built from 15 residues. Clinical symptoms, serum thyroxine and TRAb, thyroid ultrasound and orbital computed tomography together formed the diagnostic basis. There are many counts of this clonotype. Its antigen is not known. Regarding the study as a whole: Peripheral blood also featured most of the thyroid clonotypes expanded above 0.001.

This sequence joins TRBV10-3 and TRBJ1-5; TRBD1 might be the D (5 bases). This receptor was identified in a man aged 50 to 59 with Graves' hyperthyroidism. The sample consisted of blood. CDR3 sequence reads: CASGAGRDSNQPQHF. The CDR3 DNA sequence: TGTGCCTCTGGGGCGGGGCGAGACAGCAATCAGCCCCAGCATTTT.